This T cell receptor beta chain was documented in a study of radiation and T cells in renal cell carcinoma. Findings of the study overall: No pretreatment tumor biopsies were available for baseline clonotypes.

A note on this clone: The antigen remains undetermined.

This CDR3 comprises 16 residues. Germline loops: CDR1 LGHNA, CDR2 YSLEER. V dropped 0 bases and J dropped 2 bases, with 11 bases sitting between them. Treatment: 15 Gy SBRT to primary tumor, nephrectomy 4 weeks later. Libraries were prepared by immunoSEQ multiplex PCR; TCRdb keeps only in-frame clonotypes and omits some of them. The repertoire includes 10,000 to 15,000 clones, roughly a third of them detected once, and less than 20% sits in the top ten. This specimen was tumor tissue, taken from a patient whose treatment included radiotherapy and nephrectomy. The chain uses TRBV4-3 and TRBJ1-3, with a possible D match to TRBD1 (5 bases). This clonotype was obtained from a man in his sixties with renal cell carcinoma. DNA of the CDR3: TGCGCCAGCAGCCAAGATTTGCCAGGGCCTGGAAACACCATATATTTT. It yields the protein CASSQDLPGPGNTIYF.